These T cell receptor beta chains were read from a single sample in a study of T-cell memory formation after mild COVID-19. TCRdb recomputed calls from the 5' RACE reads with MiXCR, one row per CDR3 protein. The sample yields approximately 350,000 distinct CDR3 sequences, roughly 13% seen once. Sequencing was done on a sample of PBMCs or a T cell subset sorted from them (not recorded which). Source of these receptors: a man aged 18 to 29 who had mild COVID-19 (a few samples of this study predate the infection). Cell type and time point are not known. The CDR3 runs from the conserved cysteine through the conserved F or W. The order of the fields is V gene, J gene, CDR3 protein.

>TRBV29-1|TRBJ1-2
CSVEESKFYGYTF
>TRBV20-1|TRBJ2-1
CSARSPGHGGNEQFF
>TRBV10-1|TRBJ1-1
CASSDIMNTEAFF
>TRBV5-1|TRBJ1-1
CASSLGTVMNTEAFF
>TRBV9|TRBJ1-2
CASSAGTGEVYGYTF
>TRBV7-2|TRBJ1-1
CASSPDKNTEAFF
>TRBV18|TRBJ2-1
CASSQDRVGTYNEQFF
>TRBV3-1|TRBJ2-7
CASSQGDRGEQYF
>TRBV5-1|TRBJ1-2
CASSLSWEANYGYTF
>TRBV19|TRBJ2-7
CASSERTNEQYF
>TRBV5-4|TRBJ2-5
CASSQSGGSQETQYF
>TRBV10-3|TRBJ2-3
CAIGRGTDTQYF
>TRBV6-6|TRBJ1-2
CASSDGGSAYGYTF
>TRBV2|TRBJ2-5
CASKRSYPETQYF
>TRBV27|TRBJ1-6
CASSLWAGNSPLHF
>TRBV19|TRBJ1-6
CASSMFAAGSPLHF
>TRBV20-1|TRBJ2-5
CSARLGEGQETQYF
>TRBV29-1|TRBJ2-5
CSVEVGGRETQYF
>TRBV6-2/TRBV6-3|TRBJ2-3
CASSWGLAGTDTQYF
>TRBV12-3/TRBV12-4|TRBJ2-5
CASSKRLGEGGETQYF
>TRBV15|TRBJ1-1
CATSLDPGARPVGAFF
>TRBV5-1|TRBJ2-2
CASSLTGTSNTGELFF
>TRBV6-5|TRBJ2-1
CASSYSTLAGYNEQFF
>TRBV5-1|TRBJ2-3
CASSLSGGTSTDTQYF
>TRBV20-1|TRBJ2-2
CSAPEVTGELFF
>TRBV10-3|TRBJ2-7
CAISEPPGLSYEQYF
>TRBV9|TRBJ1-3
CASSPRQGEGRNTIYF